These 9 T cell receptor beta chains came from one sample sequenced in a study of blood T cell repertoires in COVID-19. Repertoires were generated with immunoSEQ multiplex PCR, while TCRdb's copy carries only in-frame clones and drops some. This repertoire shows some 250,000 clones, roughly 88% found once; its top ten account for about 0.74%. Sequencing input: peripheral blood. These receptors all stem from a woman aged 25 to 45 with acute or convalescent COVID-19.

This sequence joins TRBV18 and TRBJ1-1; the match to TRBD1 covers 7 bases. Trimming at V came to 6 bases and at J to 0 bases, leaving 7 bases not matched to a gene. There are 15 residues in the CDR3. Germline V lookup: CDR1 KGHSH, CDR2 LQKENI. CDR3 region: CASSLGQFLNTEAFF. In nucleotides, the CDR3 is TGTGCCAGCTCCCTGGGACAGTTCCTGAACACTGAAGCTTTCTTT.

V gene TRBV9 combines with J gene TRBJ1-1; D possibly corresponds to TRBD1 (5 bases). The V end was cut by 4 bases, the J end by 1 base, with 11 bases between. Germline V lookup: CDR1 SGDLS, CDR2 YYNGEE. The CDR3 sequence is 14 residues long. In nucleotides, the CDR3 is TGTGCCAGCAGCCCACGGGGGTCGAACACTGAAGCTTTCTTT. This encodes CASSPRGSNTEAFF.

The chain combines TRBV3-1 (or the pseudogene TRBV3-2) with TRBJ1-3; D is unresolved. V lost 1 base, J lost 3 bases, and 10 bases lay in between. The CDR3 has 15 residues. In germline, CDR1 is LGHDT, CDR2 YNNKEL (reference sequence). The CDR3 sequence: CASSQVSGSGNTIYF. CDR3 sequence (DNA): TGTGCCAGCAGCCAAGTCTCCGGGAGTGGAAACACCATATATTTT.

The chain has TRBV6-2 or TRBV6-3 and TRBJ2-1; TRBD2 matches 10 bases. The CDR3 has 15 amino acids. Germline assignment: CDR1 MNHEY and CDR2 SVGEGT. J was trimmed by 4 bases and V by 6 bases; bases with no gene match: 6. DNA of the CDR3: TGTGCCAGCAGCGGACTAGCGGTGAGATACAATGAGCAGTTCTTC. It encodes CASSGLAVRYNEQFF.

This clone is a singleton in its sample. The CDR3 coding sequence is TGTGCCAGCAGCTTAGTTTCAGCGAGCTCTGGAAACACCATATATTTT. Amino acid sequence: CASSLVSASSGNTIYF. The gene calls are TRBV7-2 and TRBJ1-3, with D unclear. V lost 1 base and J lost 0, with 10 bases in between. The V gene's germline CDR1 is SGHTA and CDR2 FQGNSA. There are 16 residues in the CDR3.

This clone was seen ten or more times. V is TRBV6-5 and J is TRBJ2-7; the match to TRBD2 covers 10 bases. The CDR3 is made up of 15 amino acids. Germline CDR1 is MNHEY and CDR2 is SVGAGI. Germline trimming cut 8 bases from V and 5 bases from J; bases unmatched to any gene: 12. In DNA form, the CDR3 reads TGTGCCAGCCTAAGAGCGGGAGGGTTCGGTAACGAGCAGTACTTC. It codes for CASLRAGGFGNEQYF.

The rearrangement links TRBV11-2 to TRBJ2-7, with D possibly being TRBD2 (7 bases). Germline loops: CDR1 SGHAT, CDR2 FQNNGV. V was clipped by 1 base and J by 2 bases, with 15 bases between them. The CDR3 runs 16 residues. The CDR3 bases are TGTGCCAGCAGCTTAGTGGGGGGGCAGAGAGCCTACGAGCAGTACTTC. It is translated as CASSLVGGQRAYEQYF.

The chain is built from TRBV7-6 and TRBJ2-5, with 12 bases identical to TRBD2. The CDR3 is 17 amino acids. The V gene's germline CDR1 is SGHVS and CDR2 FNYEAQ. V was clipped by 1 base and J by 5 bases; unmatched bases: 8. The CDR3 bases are TGTGCCAGCAGCTTAGGCGGGACTAGCGGGCTTTATGAGACCCAGTACTTC. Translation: CASSLGGTSGLYETQYF.

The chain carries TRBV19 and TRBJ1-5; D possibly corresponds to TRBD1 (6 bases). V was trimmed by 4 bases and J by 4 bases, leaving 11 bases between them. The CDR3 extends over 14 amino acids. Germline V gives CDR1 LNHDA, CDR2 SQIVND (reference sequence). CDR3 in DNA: TGTGCCAGTAGTACGGGGACAATTAATCAGCCCCAGCATTTT. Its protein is CASSTGTINQPQHF.